This T cell receptor beta chain originates from a study of T cell responses to AZD1222 COVID-19 vaccine. Whole-study findings and limits: Clonal diversity was possibly underestimated; the donors were predominantly white British and more often female.

This CDR3 region has 13 residues. Germline V gene sequence: CDR1 SGHTA, CDR2 FQGNSA. V lost 0 bases to trimming and J lost 10 bases, with 12 bases between them. This clone has only one observation. Its specificity is not known. Profiled with immunoSEQ multiplex PCR; TCRdb holds only in-frame clones, not every one. The sample lists some 150,000 clones, about 91% occurring once. The TCR originated in an adult in good health. The chain has TRBV7-2 and TRBJ1-2, with D perhaps matching TRBD1 (5 bases). The starting material was peripheral blood, obtained on day 0 of AZD1222 vaccination. CDR3 region: CASSLAVQGIYTF. The CDR3 DNA follows: TGTGCCAGCAGCTTAGCGGTGCAGGGTATCTACACCTTC.